The present TCR beta chain was sequenced within a study of T cell repertoires and HLA-DP antigens. Study results and caveats: Against one allele, clones undetected before culture averaged about 40%; against the other, roughly 51%.

Comments on this clone: Its antigen is still unknown.

Repertoires were generated with immunoSEQ multiplex PCR, while TCRdb's copy carries only in-frame clones and drops some. The table has around 100,000 clones, 85% to 95% seen once. Germline CDR1 and CDR2: SGHRS and YFSETQ. V lost 4 bases to trimming and J lost 0 bases; unmatched junction nucleotides: 3. This CDR3 comprises 14 residues. The clonotype comes from a woman aged 18 to 35 in good health and CMV-seronegative. V and J are TRBV5-1 and TRBJ1-1; TRBD1 agrees at 7 bases. Sequenced input: CD4+ T cells from PBMCs. CDR3 DNA: TGCGCCAGCAGCCCGGGACAGATGAACACTGAAGCTTTCTTT. Amino acid sequence: CASSPGQMNTEAFF.